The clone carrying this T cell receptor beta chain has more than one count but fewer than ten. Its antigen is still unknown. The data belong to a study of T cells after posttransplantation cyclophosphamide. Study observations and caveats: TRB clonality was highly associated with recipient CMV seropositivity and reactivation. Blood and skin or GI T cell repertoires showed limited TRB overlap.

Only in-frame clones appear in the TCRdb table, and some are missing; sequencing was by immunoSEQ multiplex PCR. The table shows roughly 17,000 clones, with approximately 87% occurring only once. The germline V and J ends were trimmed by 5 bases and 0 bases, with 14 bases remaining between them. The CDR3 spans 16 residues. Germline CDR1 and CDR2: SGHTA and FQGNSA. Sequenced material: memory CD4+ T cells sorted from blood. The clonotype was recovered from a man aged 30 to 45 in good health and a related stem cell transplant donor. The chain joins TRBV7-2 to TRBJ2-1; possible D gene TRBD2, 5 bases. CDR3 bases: TGTGCCAGCAGCCTTAACGGACTCAGCTCCTACAATGAGCAGTTCTTC. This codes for CASSLNGLSSYNEQFF.